This T cell receptor beta chain was sequenced during a study of post-analysis software for immune sequencing data. About the research overall: The courses of disease that were included comprised relapsing-remitting, secondary progressive and progressive-relapsing multiple sclerosis.

From germline, CDR1 is SQVTM and CDR2 ANQGSEA. This CDR3 is 13 amino acids long. The ends were cut back, 7 bases at V and 8 bases at J, with 19 bases in the middle. General observations from the study: Compared against controls, patients with multiple sclerosis displayed significantly lower normalized Chao1 diversity. Controls had lower frequencies than patients of about five TRBV segments, which included TRBV5-6, TRBV5-1 and TRBV20-1.

Worth noting for this clonotype: Its matching antigen is unknown.

The TCR beta cDNA libraries carried unique molecular identifiers. Around 500,000 cDNA molecules were obtained per 1 to 10 million input T cells. TCRdb ran MiXCR on the PCR reads and lists one entry per CDR3 protein. The sample carries approximately 570,000 distinct CDR3 sequences, 44% recorded once. The V and J genes are TRBV29-1 and TRBJ2-3, with a possible D match to TRBD1 (6 bases). This clonotype originated in a girl aged 5-17 years with multiple sclerosis. What was sequenced was blood. CDR3 nucleotides: TGCAGCGGGGACCCCAGGGGAGTAGGTACGCAGTATTTT. Its protein is CSGDPRGVGTQYF.